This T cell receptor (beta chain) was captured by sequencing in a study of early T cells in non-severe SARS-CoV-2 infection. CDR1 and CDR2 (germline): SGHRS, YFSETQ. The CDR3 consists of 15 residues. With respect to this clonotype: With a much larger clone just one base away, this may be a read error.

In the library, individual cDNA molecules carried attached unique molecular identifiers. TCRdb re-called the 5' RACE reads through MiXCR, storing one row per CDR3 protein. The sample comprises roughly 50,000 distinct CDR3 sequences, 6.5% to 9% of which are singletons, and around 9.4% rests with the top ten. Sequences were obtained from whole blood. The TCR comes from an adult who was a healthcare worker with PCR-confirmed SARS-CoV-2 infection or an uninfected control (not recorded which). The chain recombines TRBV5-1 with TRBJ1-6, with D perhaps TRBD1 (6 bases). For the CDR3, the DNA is TGCGCCAGCAGCCCGGGGACAACAAAGCGTTCACCCCTCAACTTT. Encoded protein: CASSPGTTKRSPLNF. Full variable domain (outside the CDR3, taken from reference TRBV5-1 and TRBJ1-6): KAGVTQTPRYLIKTRGQQVTLSCSPISGHRSVSWYQQTPGQGLQFLFEYFSETQRNKGNFPGRFSGRQFSNSRSEMNVSTLELGDSALYLCASSPGTTKRSPLNFGNGTRLTVT.